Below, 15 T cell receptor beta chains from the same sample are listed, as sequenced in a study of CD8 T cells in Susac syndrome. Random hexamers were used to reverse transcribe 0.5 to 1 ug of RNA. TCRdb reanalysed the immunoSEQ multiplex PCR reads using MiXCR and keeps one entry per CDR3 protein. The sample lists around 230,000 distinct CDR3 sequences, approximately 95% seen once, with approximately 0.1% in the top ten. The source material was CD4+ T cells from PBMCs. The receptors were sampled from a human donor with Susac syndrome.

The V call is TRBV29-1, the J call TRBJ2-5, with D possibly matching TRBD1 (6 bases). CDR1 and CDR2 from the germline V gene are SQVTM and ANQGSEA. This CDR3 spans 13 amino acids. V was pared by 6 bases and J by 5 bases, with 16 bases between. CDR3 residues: CSVAGTRRETQYF. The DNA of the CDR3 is TGCAGCGTGGCCGGGACACGGAGGGAGACCCAGTACTTC. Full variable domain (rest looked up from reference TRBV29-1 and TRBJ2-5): SAVISQKPSRDICQRGTSLTIQCQVDSQVTMMFWYRQQPGQSLTLIATANQGSEATYESGFVIDKFPISRPNLTFSTLTVSNMSPEDSSIYLCSVAGTRRETQYFGPGTRLLVL.

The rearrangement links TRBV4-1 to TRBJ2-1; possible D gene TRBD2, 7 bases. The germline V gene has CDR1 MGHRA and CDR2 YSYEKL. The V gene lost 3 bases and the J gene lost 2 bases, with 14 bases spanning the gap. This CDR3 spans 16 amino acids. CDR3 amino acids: CASSQEGGAPYNEQFF. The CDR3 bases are TGCGCCAGCAGCCAGGAAGGGGGGGCCCCCTACAATGAGCAGTTCTTC.

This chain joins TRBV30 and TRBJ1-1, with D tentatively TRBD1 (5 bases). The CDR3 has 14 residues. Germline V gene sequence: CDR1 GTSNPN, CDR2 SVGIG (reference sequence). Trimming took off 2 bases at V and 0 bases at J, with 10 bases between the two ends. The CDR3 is CAWSSGRLNTEAFF. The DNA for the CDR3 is TGTGCCTGGAGTTCGGGACGGCTGAACACTGAAGCTTTCTTT.

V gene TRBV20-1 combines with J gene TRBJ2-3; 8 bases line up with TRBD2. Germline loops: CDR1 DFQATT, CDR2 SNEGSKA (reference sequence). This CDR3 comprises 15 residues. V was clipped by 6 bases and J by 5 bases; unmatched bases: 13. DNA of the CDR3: TGCAGTGCCACCTTGGGGCTAGCGGGCCGAGATACGCAGTATTTT. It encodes CSATLGLAGRDTQYF.

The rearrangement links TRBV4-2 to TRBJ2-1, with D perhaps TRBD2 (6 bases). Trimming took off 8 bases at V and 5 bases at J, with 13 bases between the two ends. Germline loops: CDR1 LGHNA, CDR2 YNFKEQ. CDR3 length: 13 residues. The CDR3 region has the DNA TGTGCCAGCTCGGCTAGCGACCACAATGAGCAGTTCTTC. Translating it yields CASSASDHNEQFF.

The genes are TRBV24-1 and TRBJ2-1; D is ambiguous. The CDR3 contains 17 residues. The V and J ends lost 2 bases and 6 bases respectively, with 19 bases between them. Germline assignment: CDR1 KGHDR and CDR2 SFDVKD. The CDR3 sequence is CATSDSIYPGWGNEQFF. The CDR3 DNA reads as TGTGCCACCAGTGATTCTATCTATCCCGGGTGGGGCAATGAGCAGTTCTTC.

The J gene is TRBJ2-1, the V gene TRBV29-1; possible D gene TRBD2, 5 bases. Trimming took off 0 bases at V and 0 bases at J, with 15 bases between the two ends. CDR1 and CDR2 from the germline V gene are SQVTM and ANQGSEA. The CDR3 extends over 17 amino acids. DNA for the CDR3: TGCAGCGTTGAAGATATAGCGATGGGCAGCTCCTACAATGAGCAGTTCTTC. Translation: CSVEDIAMGSSYNEQFF.

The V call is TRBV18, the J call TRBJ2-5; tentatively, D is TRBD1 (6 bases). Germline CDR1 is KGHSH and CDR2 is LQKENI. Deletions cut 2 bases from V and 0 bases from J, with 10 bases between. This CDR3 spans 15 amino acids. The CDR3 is CASSPVGAYQETQYF. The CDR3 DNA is TGTGCCAGCTCACCAGTGGGGGCGTACCAAGAGACCCAGTACTTC.

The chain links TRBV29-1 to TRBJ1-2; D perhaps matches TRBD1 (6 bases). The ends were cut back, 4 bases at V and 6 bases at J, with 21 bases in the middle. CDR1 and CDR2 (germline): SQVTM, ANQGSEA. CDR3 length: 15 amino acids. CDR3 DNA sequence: TGCAGCGTTGGTGAGACAGGCTTCTCTTCCAATGGCTACACCTTC. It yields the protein CSVGETGFSSNGYTF.

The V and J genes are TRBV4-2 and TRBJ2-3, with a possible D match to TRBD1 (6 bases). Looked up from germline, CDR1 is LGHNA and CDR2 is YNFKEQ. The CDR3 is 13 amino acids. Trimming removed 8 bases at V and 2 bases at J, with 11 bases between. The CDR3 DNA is TGTGCCAGCGCAGGACAGCCCACAGATACGCAGTATTTT. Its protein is CASAGQPTDTQYF.

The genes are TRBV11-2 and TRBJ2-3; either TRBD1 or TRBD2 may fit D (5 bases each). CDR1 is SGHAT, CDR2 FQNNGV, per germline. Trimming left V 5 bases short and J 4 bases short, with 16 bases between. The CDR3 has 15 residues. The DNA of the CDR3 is TGTGCCAGCAGCCGCAACGGTTTGGGGGCAGATACGCAGTATTTT. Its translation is CASSRNGLGADTQYF.

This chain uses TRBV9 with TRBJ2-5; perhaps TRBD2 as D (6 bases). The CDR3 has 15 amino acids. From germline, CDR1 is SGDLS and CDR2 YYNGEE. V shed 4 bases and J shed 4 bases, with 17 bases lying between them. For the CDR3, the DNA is TGTGCCAGCAGCCCTACTCTACTAGCCGGAGAGACCCAGTACTTC. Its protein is CASSPTLLAGETQYF.

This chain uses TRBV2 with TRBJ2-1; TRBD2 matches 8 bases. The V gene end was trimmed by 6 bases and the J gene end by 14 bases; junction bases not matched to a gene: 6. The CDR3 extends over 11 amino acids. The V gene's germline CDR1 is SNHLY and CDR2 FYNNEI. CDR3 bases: TGTGCCAGCAGCGGGAGGGAGAAGGAGTTCTTC. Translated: CASSGREKEFF.

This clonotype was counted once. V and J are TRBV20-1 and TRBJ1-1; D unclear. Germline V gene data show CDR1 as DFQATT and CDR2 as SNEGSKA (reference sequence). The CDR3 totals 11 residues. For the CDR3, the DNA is TGCAGCTCCTTTGGGATTACTGAAGCTTTCTTT. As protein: CSSFGITEAFF.

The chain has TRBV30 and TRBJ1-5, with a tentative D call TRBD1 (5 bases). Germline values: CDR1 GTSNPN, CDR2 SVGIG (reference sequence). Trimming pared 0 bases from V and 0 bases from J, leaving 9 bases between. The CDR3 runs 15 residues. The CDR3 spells CAWSVQGASNQPQHF. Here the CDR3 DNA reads TGTGCCTGGAGTGTACAAGGGGCTAGCAATCAGCCCCAGCATTTT.